This T cell receptor beta chain was sequenced during a study of shared clonotypes between healthy human individuals. CDR3 size: 16 residues. CDR1 is MNHEY, CDR2 SMNVEV, per germline (reference sequence). Deletions cut 1 base from V and 10 bases from J, with 20 bases between. TCRdb's copy holds only in-frame clones and misses some; the assay was immunoSEQ multiplex PCR. The sample consists of about 870,000 clones, almost 95% of them appearing once. In the naive CD8 group, cells lacked CD45RO and were positively selected for CCR7, so terminally differentiated effector memory CD45RA+ cells were left out.

The TCR sequence derives from a man aged 25-45 years in good health. The rearrangement uses TRBV27 and TRBJ2-1; no definite D call. The sequenced sample was naive CD8+ T cells sorted from blood. The CDR3 region has the DNA TGTGCCAGCAGTTTATGGCCCCCTCCGGAAGCACTAGAGCAGTTCTTC. Translated, it gives CASSLWPPPEALEQFF.